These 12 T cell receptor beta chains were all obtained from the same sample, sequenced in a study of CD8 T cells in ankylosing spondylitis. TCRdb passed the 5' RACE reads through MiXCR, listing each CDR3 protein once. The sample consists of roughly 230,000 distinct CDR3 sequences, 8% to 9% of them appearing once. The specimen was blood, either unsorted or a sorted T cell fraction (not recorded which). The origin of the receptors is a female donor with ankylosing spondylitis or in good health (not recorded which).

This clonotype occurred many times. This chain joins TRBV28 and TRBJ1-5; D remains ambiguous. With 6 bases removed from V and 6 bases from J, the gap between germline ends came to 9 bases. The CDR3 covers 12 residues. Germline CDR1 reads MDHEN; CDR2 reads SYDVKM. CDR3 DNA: TGTGCCAGCAGCCTGGTGCGTCAGCCCCAGCATTTT. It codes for CASSLVRQPQHF.

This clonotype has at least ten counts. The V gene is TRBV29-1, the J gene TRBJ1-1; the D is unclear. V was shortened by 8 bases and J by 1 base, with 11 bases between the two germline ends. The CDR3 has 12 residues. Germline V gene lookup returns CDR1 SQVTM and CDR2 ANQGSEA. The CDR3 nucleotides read TGCAGCTTTCTAACAGCGAACACTGAAGCTTTCTTT. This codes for CSFLTANTEAFF.

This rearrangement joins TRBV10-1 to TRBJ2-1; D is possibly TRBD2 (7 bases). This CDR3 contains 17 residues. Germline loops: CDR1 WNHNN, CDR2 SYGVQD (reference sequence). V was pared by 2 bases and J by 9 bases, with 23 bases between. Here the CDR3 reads CASSETTGGTRGSEQFF. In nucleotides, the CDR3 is TGCGCCAGCAGTGAGACTACCGGGGGGACCAGGGGTAGTGAGCAGTTCTTC.

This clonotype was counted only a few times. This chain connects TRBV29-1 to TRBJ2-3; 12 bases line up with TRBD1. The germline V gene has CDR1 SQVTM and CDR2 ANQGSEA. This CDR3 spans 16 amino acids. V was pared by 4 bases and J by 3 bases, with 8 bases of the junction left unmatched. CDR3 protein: CSVASGTGGATDTQYF. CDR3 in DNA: TGCAGCGTTGCATCCGGGACAGGGGGCGCGACAGATACGCAGTATTTT.

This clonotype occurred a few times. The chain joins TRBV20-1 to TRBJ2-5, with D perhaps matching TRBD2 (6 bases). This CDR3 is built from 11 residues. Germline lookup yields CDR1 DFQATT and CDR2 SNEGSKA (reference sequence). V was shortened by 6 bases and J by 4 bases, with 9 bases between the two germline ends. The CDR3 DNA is TGCAGTGCCGGAGGGCGAGAGACCCAGTACTTC. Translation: CSAGGRETQYF.

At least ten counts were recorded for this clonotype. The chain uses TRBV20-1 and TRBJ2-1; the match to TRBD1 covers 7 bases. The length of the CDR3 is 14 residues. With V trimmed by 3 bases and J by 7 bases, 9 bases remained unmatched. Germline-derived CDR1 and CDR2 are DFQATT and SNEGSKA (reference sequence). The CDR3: CSASRPQGWNEQFF. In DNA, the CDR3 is TGCAGTGCTAGTCGGCCACAGGGGTGGAATGAGCAGTTCTTC.

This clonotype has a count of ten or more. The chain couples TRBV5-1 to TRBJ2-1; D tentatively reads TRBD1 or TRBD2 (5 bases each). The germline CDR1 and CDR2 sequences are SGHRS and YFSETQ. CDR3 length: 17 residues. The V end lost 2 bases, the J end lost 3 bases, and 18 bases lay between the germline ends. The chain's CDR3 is CASSFGPRGRDYNEQFF. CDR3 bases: TGCGCCAGCAGCTTTGGCCCCCGGGGCAGGGACTACAATGAGCAGTTCTTC.

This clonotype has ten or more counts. CDR3 sequence reads: CASSPSGEPLYGYTF. The CDR3 bases are TGTGCCAGCAGCCCTAGTGGGGAGCCCCTCTATGGCTACACCTTC. V gene TRBV9 combines with J gene TRBJ1-2; D not certain. V was clipped by 4 bases and J by 4 bases, with 17 bases between them. Germline loops: CDR1 SGDLS, CDR2 YYNGEE. This CDR3 comprises 15 residues.

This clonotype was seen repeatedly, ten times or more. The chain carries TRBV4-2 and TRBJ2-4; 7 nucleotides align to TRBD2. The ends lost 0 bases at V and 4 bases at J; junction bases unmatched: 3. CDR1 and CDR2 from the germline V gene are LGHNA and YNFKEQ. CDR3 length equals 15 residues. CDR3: CASSQEPGLKNIQYF. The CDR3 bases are TGTGCCAGCAGCCAAGAACCGGGACTAAAAAACATTCAGTACTTC.

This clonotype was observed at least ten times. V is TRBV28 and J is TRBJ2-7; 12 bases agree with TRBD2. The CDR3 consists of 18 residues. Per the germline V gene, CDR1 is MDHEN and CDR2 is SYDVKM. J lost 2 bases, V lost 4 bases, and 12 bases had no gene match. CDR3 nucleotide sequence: TGTGCCAGCAGTTCTCCCAGAACTAGCGGGAGGTCACCCTACGAGCAGTACTTC. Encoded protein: CASSSPRTSGRSPYEQYF.

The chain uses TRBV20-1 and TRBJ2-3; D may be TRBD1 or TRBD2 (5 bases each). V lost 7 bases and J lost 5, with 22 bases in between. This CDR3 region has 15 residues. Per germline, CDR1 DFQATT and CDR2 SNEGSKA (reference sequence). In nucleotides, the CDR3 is TGCAGTGGGAATGGTTCCGGGACCCGGGGAGATACGCAGTATTTT. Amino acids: CSGNGSGTRGDTQYF.

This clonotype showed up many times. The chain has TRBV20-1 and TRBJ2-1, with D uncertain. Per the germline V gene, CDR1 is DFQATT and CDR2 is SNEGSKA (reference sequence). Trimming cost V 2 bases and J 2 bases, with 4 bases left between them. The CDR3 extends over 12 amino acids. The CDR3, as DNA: TGCAGTGCTAGAAGCCCCTACAATGAGCAGTTCTTC. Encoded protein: CSARSPYNEQFF.